A single sample gave rise to the 32 T cell receptor beta chains below, sequenced in a study of PD-L1 blockade in urothelial cancer. TCRdb keeps only in-frame clones here, not all; method: immunoSEQ multiplex PCR. The sample has around 120,000 clones; around 85% are singletons. The material sequenced was PBMCs, taken around atezolizumab (anti-PD-L1) treatment. All receptors come from a man aged 50 to 60 with urothelial cancer.

This clone was detected only once. The chain joins TRBV19 to TRBJ1-1; TRBD1 agrees at 7 bases. The junction had 4 bases not matched to a gene; V was cut back by 3 bases and J by 0 bases. The CDR3 covers 15 residues. The germline V gene has CDR1 LNHDA and CDR2 SQIVND (reference sequence). The CDR3 reads CASSMGDRMNTEAFF. Here the CDR3 DNA reads TGTGCCAGTAGTATGGGGGACAGAATGAACACTGAAGCTTTCTTT.

This clone was recorded once. The rearrangement uses TRBV9 and TRBJ2-1, with D unclear. V shed 3 bases and J shed 6 bases, with 7 bases lying between them. CDR3 size: 12 residues. CDR1 is SGDLS, CDR2 YYNGEE, per germline. CDR3 amino acids: CASSASSNEQFF. CDR3 sequence (DNA): TGTGCCAGCAGCGCGAGCTCCAATGAGCAGTTCTTC. Filled out from reference TRBV9 and TRBJ2-1, the complete variable domain reads DSGVTQTPKHLITATGQRVTLRCSPRSGDLSVYWYQQSLDQGLQFLIQYYNGEERAKGNILERFSAQQFPDLHSELNLSSLELGDSALYFCASSASSNEQFFGPGTRLTVL.

DNA for the CDR3: TGTGCCAGCTCACCACCGCGGCCGCGGGAAGAGACCCAGTACTTC. It encodes CASSPPRPREETQYF. V and J are TRBV18 and TRBJ2-5; a weak D match, TRBD2 (5 bases). V was trimmed by 0 bases and J by 3 bases, leaving 11 bases between them. The length of the CDR3 is 15 residues. CDR1 and CDR2 (germline): KGHSH, LQKENI.

This chain connects TRBV19 to TRBJ2-2; 8 bases line up with TRBD2. Per germline, CDR1 LNHDA and CDR2 SQIVND (reference sequence). Germline trimming cut 4 bases from V and 9 bases from J; bases unmatched to any gene: 13. The CDR3 is 16 residues long. The CDR3 sequence is CASSKLVSGRGRELFF. CDR3 DNA sequence: TGTGCCAGTAGTAAACTCGTATCCGGGAGGGGCCGGGAGCTGTTTTTT. Using reference TRBV19 and TRBJ2-2 for the parts outside the CDR3, the full variable domain is DGGITQSPKYLFRKEGQNVTLSCEQNLNHDAMYWYRQDPGQGLRLIYYSQIVNDFQKGDIAEGYSVSREKKESFPLTVTSAQKNPTAFYLCASSKLVSGRGRELFFGEGSRLTVL.

The V call is TRBV5-1, the J call TRBJ1-2, with D possibly being TRBD1 (6 bases). The CDR3 is 16 residues long. Germline V gene sequence: CDR1 SGHRS, CDR2 YFSETQ. Trimming pared 1 base from V and 4 bases from J, leaving 17 bases between. The CDR3 DNA reads as TGCGCCAGCAGCTTGACGACAGGCGGGGGCAGCTATGGCTACACCTTC. Encoded protein: CASSLTTGGGSYGYTF.

The V gene is TRBV2, the J gene TRBJ2-1, with 10 bases matching TRBD2. Germline loops: CDR1 SNHLY, CDR2 FYNNEI. Germline trimming cut 2 bases from V and 10 bases from J; bases unmatched to any gene: 8. The CDR3 length is 15 residues. DNA for the CDR3: TGTGCCAGCAGTGAAAGCGGGAGGGCCAGTGAGGAGCAGTTCTTC. This sequence encodes CASSESGRASEEQFF.

The chain uses TRBV2 and TRBJ1-1; TRBD1 might be the D (5 bases). The CDR3 runs to 14 residues. V lost 5 bases and J lost 4, with 14 bases in between. The germline V gene has CDR1 SNHLY and CDR2 FYNNEI. The CDR3 DNA is TGTGCCAGCAGTCTCAGGGTTGACCCCACTGAAGCTTTCTTT. The encoded protein is CASSLRVDPTEAFF.

This chain connects TRBV9 to TRBJ2-3; 7 bases are shared with TRBD2. V trimming: 0 bases; J trimming: 5 bases; junction bases outside the gene matches: 3. The germline V gene encodes CDR1 SGDLS and CDR2 YYNGEE. The CDR3 has 14 amino acids. The CDR3 DNA reads TGTGCCAGCAGCGTAGTTGCTAGCGGAGATACGCAGTATTTT. It encodes CASSVVASGDTQYF.

The rearrangement links TRBV11-2 to TRBJ2-7; TRBD2 matches at 8 bases. The CDR3 consists of 15 residues. V dropped 7 bases and J dropped 2; count of bases not matched to a gene: 10. In germline, CDR1 is SGHAT, CDR2 FQNNGV. The chain's CDR3 is CASKYKRESPYEQYF. CDR3 nucleotide sequence: TGTGCCAGCAAGTATAAGCGGGAGTCACCCTACGAGCAGTACTTC.

This chain joins TRBV6-6 and TRBJ1-1; no definite D call. Germline-derived CDR1 and CDR2 are MNHNY and SVGAGI (reference sequence). Deletions cut 4 bases from V and 7 bases from J, with 10 bases between. The CDR3 extends over 12 amino acids. The CDR3 sequence is CASSSWAGEAFF. CDR3 nucleotides: TGTGCCAGCAGTTCCTGGGCCGGTGAAGCTTTCTTT.

There are a few counts of this clone. The V and J genes are TRBV4-2 and TRBJ2-7; D unresolved. The CDR3 consists of 15 residues. Trimming removed 1 base at V and 3 bases at J, with 13 bases between. The germline V gene has CDR1 LGHNA and CDR2 YNFKEQ. The CDR3 loop is CASSQGIALGYEQYF. As DNA, the CDR3 is TGTGCCAGCAGCCAAGGGATAGCCCTAGGCTACGAGCAGTACTTC.

The gene calls are TRBV7-9 and TRBJ2-7, with 14 bases aligning to TRBD2. Losses at the gene ends were 4 bases for V and 1 base for J; bases not matched to a gene: 6. The CDR3 spans 17 residues. Germline loops: CDR1 SEHNR, CDR2 FQNEAQ (reference sequence). CDR3 loop: CASSSRLAGGVSYEQYF. The CDR3 DNA reads as TGTGCCAGCAGCTCAAGACTAGCGGGAGGGGTGTCCTACGAGCAGTACTTC.

The V call is TRBV30, the J call TRBJ2-7; D unresolved. The germline CDR1 and CDR2 sequences are GTSNPN and SVGIG (reference sequence). The CDR3 contains 12 residues. V was clipped by 1 base and J by 2 bases, with 6 bases between them. Here the CDR3 reads CAWSGAPYEQYF. The CDR3 DNA follows: TGTGCCTGGAGTGGGGCGCCCTACGAGCAGTACTTC.

The CDR3 bases are TGTGCCAGCAGCTCGAGGTACGAGCAGTACTTC. Translation: CASSSRYEQYF. The chain recombines TRBV7-9 with TRBJ2-7; no clear D. This CDR3 spans 11 amino acids. V was pared by 4 bases and J by 4 bases, with 5 bases between. Germline CDR1 reads SEHNR; CDR2 reads FQNEAQ (reference sequence).

This chain links TRBV19 with TRBJ2-1; TRBD1 agrees at 7 bases. With V trimmed by 3 bases and J by 3 bases, 11 bases remained unmatched. The CDR3 runs to 17 residues. CDR1 and CDR2 from the germline V gene are LNHDA and SQIVND (reference sequence). The CDR3 loop is CASSIRGQRVSYNEQFF. The CDR3 nucleotides read TGTGCCAGTAGTATCCGGGGACAGCGCGTGAGCTACAATGAGCAGTTCTTC.

This clone was observed a handful of times. The chain recombines TRBV5-4 with TRBJ2-1; 8 bases line up with TRBD2. The CDR3 extends over 15 amino acids. The germline V gene has CDR1 SGHNT and CDR2 YYREEE (reference sequence). The junction had 11 bases not matched to a gene; V was cut back by 4 bases and J by 8 bases. CDR3 amino acids: CASSHPLAAPDEQFF. As DNA, the CDR3 is TGTGCCAGCAGCCACCCACTAGCGGCCCCTGATGAGCAGTTCTTC.

V is TRBV7-9 and J is TRBJ2-3; 7 bases map to TRBD1. Germline loops: CDR1 SEHNR, CDR2 FQNEAQ (reference sequence). CDR3 length equals 16 residues. V shed 4 bases and J 2 bases; nucleotides not matched to a gene: 9. This chain's CDR3 is CASSSLGDSITDTQYF. As DNA, the CDR3 is TGTGCCAGCAGCTCCTTGGGGGACAGCATCACAGATACGCAGTATTTT.

V and J are TRBV5-1 and TRBJ2-1, with 9 bases lining up with TRBD2. The CDR3 is 19 amino acids. Germline V gene data show CDR1 as SGHRS and CDR2 as YFSETQ. Trimming cost V 4 bases and J 6 bases; bases outside gene matches: 20. CDR3 coding DNA: TGCGCCAGCAGCCCGGGGGGGGGCGGGAGGGCCCGAGGGCTCAATGAGCAGTTCTTC. Its protein is CASSPGGGGRARGLNEQFF.

V is TRBV11-2 and J is TRBJ2-7; weak D call: TRBD1 (6 bases). Trimming removed 1 base at V and 5 bases at J, with 15 bases between. The CDR3 runs 15 residues. Per the germline V gene, CDR1 is SGHAT and CDR2 is FQNNGV. Here the CDR3 reads CASSLVRNRVHEQYF. Here the CDR3 DNA reads TGTGCCAGCAGCTTAGTTAGGAACAGGGTCCACGAGCAGTACTTC.

In this sample, this clone turned up a few times. The chain couples TRBV19 to TRBJ2-7, with TRBD2 identical over 11 bases. Germline CDR1 LNHDA, CDR2 SQIVND (reference sequence). The CDR3 is 15 amino acids. After removal of 3 bases from V and 5 bases from J, the junction contained 6 bases not matched to a gene. The CDR3 nucleotides are TGTGCCAGTAGTATTTATAGCGGGAGGGCACACGAGCAGTACTTC. Its protein product is CASSIYSGRAHEQYF.

V gene TRBV5-5 combines with J gene TRBJ1-5; no definite D call. V dropped 0 bases and J dropped 7 bases, with 8 bases sitting between them. The CDR3 runs 13 residues. Germline CDR1 and CDR2: SGHKS and YYEKEE (reference sequence). DNA for the CDR3: TGTGCCAGCAGCTTGGTAGAGAACCAGCCCCAGCATTTT. Its protein product is CASSLVENQPQHF.

The chain uses TRBV9 and TRBJ2-1; a possible D gene is TRBD2 (6 bases). Germline loops: CDR1 SGDLS, CDR2 YYNGEE. V lost 3 bases and J 8 bases, leaving 12 bases between the germline ends. This CDR3 has 13 amino acids. The CDR3 DNA reads as TGTGCCAGCAGCGCCCCCTGGGGGGATGAGCAGTTCTTC. Its protein product is CASSAPWGDEQFF.

This sequence joins TRBV9 and TRBJ2-3, with 8 nucleotides matching TRBD1. Germline CDR1 is SGDLS and CDR2 is YYNGEE. Trimming took 0 bases from V and 5 from J; bases not matched to a gene: 8. The CDR3 loop spans 16 amino acids. As DNA, the CDR3 is TGTGCCAGCAGCGTAGCTGCACAGGGGGTAGGAGATACGCAGTATTTT. Its translation: CASSVAAQGVGDTQYF.

The chain uses TRBV10-2 and TRBJ2-1; 8 bases line up with TRBD1. After removal of 6 bases from V and 4 bases from J, the junction contained 5 bases not matched to a gene. Germline lookup yields CDR1 WSHSY and CDR2 SAAADI. This CDR3 has 14 amino acids. The CDR3 region is CASRDGTGYNEQFF. The DNA for the CDR3 is TGCGCCAGCAGGGACGGGACAGGTTACAATGAGCAGTTCTTC.

The chain recombines TRBV7-6 with TRBJ2-3, with D possibly TRBD1 on 5 matching bases. V was trimmed by 0 bases and J by 4 bases, leaving 8 bases between them. The germline CDR1 and CDR2 sequences are SGHVS and FNYEAQ. CDR3 length: 14 residues. The CDR3 here is CASSLAQGSDTQYF. CDR3 nucleotides: TGTGCCAGCAGCTTAGCGCAGGGTTCAGATACGCAGTATTTT.

The gene calls are TRBV28 and TRBJ2-2, with a weak D call TRBD1 (5 bases). Germline assignment: CDR1 MDHEN and CDR2 SYDVKM. The CDR3 extends over 15 amino acids. Between the trimmed V and J ends, which lost 8 bases and 1 base, there was a span of 14 bases. The CDR3 DNA follows: TGTGCCAGCTGTCAGGGATTTTTGAACACCGGGGAGCTGTTTTTT. It encodes CASCQGFLNTGELFF.

This rearrangement joins TRBV28 to TRBJ2-7, with 7 nucleotides matching TRBD2. Trimming cost V 6 bases and J 2 bases; bases outside gene matches: 13. Per germline, CDR1 MDHEN and CDR2 SYDVKM. The length of the CDR3 is 16 residues. CDR3 sequence reads: CASSSPLQRGTYEQYF. CDR3 sequence (DNA): TGTGCCAGCAGCTCCCCACTTCAGCGGGGAACCTACGAGCAGTACTTC.

The gene calls are TRBV6-5 and TRBJ1-2, with TRBD1 as a possible D gene (5 bases). With 2 bases removed from V and 8 bases from J, the gap between germline ends came to 12 bases. Germline-derived CDR1 and CDR2 are MNHEY and SVGAGI. CDR3 length: 13 residues. This CDR3 reads CASSYGARLGYTF. CDR3 sequence (DNA): TGTGCCAGCAGTTACGGGGCACGTTTGGGCTACACCTTC.

Here the CDR3 DNA reads TGTGCCAGCACCTTATGGCCTAGCGGGAGTTTAAATGAGCAGTTCTTC. Translated: CASTLWPSGSLNEQFF. J is TRBJ2-1 and V is TRBV28, with 10 bases aligning to TRBD2. This CDR3 spans 16 amino acids. Per the germline V gene, CDR1 is MDHEN and CDR2 is SYDVKM. J lost 7 bases, V lost 7 bases, and 13 bases had no gene match.

This chain connects TRBV18 to TRBJ1-6, with D possibly TRBD1 on 5 matching bases. V was clipped by 2 bases and J by 8 bases, with 16 bases between them. Germline loops: CDR1 KGHSH, CDR2 LQKENI. CDR3 length: 16 residues. Written as DNA, the CDR3 is TGTGCCAGCTCACCAACCCCCCCAGGGAGGTATTCACCCCTCCACTTT. Its protein product is CASSPTPPGRYSPLHF.

This rearrangement joins TRBV15 to TRBJ2-3; no clear D gene. V was shortened by 0 bases and J by 10 bases, with 20 bases between the two germline ends. The germline V gene encodes CDR1 LNHNV and CDR2 YYDKDF (reference sequence). The CDR3 contains 16 residues. The CDR3: CATSRDRSWRPNSQYF. In nucleotides, the CDR3 is TGTGCCACCAGCAGAGATCGGAGCTGGCGTCCCAATTCGCAGTATTTT.

The CDR3 DNA follows: TGTGCCAGCAGCGGTAGCGGGAGGAGGAGGACAGATACGCAGTATTTT. This codes for CASSGSGRRRTDTQYF. The chain is built from TRBV5-4 and TRBJ2-3; TRBD2 matches at 10 bases. Trimming at V came to 4 bases and at J to 3 bases, leaving 8 bases not matched to a gene. Germline-derived CDR1 and CDR2 are SGHNT and YYREEE (reference sequence). CDR3 size: 16 residues. The entire variable domain, with the rest obtained from reference TRBV5-4 and TRBJ2-3, is as follows: ETGVTQSPTHLIKTRGQQVTLRCSSQSGHNTVSWYQQALGQGPQFIFQYYREEENGRGNFPPRFSGLQFPNYSSELNVNALELDDSALYLCASSGSGRRRTDTQYFGPGTRLTVL.